These 25 T cell receptor beta chains came from one sample sequenced in a study of shared clonotypes between healthy human individuals. Naive-designated CD8 cells lacked CD45RO, were positively enriched for CCR7, and omitted terminally differentiated effector memory CD45RA+ cells. TCRdb keeps only in-frame clones here, not all; method: immunoSEQ multiplex PCR. The sample lists 1.5 million to 2.5 million clones, around 96% seen once, with more than 0.95% in the top ten. The sequencing input was naive CD8+ T cells sorted from blood. Source of these receptors: a man between 18 and 35 years old in good health.

This chain links TRBV2 with TRBJ2-3, with 7 bases that match TRBD1. The ends lost 2 bases at V and 3 bases at J; junction bases unmatched: 8. The V gene's germline CDR1 is SNHLY and CDR2 FYNNEI. This CDR3 has 16 amino acids. The CDR3 is CASSEFMTGITDTQYF. DNA of the CDR3: TGTGCCAGCAGTGAATTTATGACAGGGATTACAGATACGCAGTATTTT.

The chain is built from TRBV2 and TRBJ2-7; D call uncertain. This CDR3 has 14 amino acids. V dropped 8 bases and J dropped 2 bases, with 16 bases sitting between them. In germline, CDR1 is SNHLY, CDR2 FYNNEI. In DNA form, the CDR3 reads TGTGCCAGCTGTTCCGGCACTCTGACCTACGAGCAGTACTTC. As protein: CASCSGTLTYEQYF.

The chain has TRBV4-2 and TRBJ2-4; 12 nucleotides agree with TRBD2. Germline loops: CDR1 LGHNA, CDR2 YNFKEQ. This CDR3 comprises 15 residues. With 1 base clipped from V and 7 bases from J, the junction kept 2 bases outside the gene matches. The CDR3 sequence is CASSQGLAGGNIQYF. In DNA, the CDR3 is TGTGCCAGCAGCCAAGGTCTAGCGGGGGGGAACATTCAGTACTTC.

V and J are TRBV2 and TRBJ1-2; weak D call: TRBD1 (5 bases). The CDR3 has 15 amino acids. Trimming stripped 1 base from V and 3 bases from J, with 12 bases between. Germline CDR1 SNHLY, CDR2 FYNNEI. This chain's CDR3 is CASSEGERDYYGYTF. The CDR3 nucleotides read TGTGCCAGCAGTGAAGGGGAAAGGGACTACTATGGCTACACCTTC.

V is TRBV23-1 and J is TRBJ1-1, with 8 bases that match TRBD1. TRBV23-1 falls under the ORF class, with uncertain function. The CDR3 runs 17 residues. V dropped 0 bases and J dropped 3; count of bases not matched to a gene: 9. CDR3 bases: TGCGCCAGCAGTCAATCGGGCAGGGGGCGCCGGGACACTGAAGCTTTCTTT. This encodes CASSQSGRGRRDTEAFF.

The J gene is TRBJ2-7, the V gene TRBV30, with 7 bases lining up with TRBD2. The CDR3 sequence is 13 residues long. The J segment lost 1 base and the V segment lost 5 bases, leaving 5 bases of the junction unmatched. Germline assignment: CDR1 GTSNPN and CDR2 SVGIG (reference sequence). CDR3 protein: CAWDSGSSYEQYF. In DNA form, the CDR3 reads TGTGCCTGGGATAGCGGGTCTTCCTACGAGCAGTACTTC.

The chain uses TRBV7-8 and TRBJ2-7; D is possibly TRBD1 (6 bases). With 7 bases removed from V and 2 bases from J, the gap between germline ends came to 12 bases. This CDR3 contains 13 residues. Per germline, CDR1 SGHVS and CDR2 FQNEAQ. In DNA, the CDR3 is TGTGCCAGCATGAGGGACACAGCCTACGAGCAGTACTTC. Encoded protein: CASMRDTAYEQYF.

This chain connects TRBV27 to TRBJ2-7; perhaps TRBD1 as D (6 bases). Germline V CDR1 and CDR2: MNHEY, SMNVEV (reference sequence). The ends were cut back, 3 bases at V and 5 bases at J, with 20 bases in the middle. This CDR3 has 16 residues. CDR3: CASSFNIRGAFHEQYF. CDR3 in DNA: TGTGCCAGCAGTTTTAATATCAGGGGCGCGTTCCACGAGCAGTACTTC.

The rearrangement links TRBV19 to TRBJ2-1; D may be TRBD1 or TRBD2 (5 bases each). Germline CDR1 is LNHDA and CDR2 is SQIVND (reference sequence). The CDR3 runs 15 residues. V was pared by 3 bases and J by 8 bases, with 17 bases between. CDR3 amino acids: CASSIGRGRAHEQFF. Written as DNA, the CDR3 is TGTGCCAGTAGTATTGGCCGGGGCAGGGCGCATGAGCAGTTCTTC.

The chain uses TRBV9 and TRBJ2-1; D is uncertain. Looked up from germline, CDR1 is SGDLS and CDR2 is YYNGEE. Between the trimmed V and J ends, which lost 3 bases and 4 bases, there was a span of 8 bases. The CDR3 totals 13 residues. The CDR3 DNA is TGTGCCAGCAGCGCACACGATTACAATGAGCAGTTCTTC. It encodes CASSAHDYNEQFF.

CDR3: CASGLDRSLIYEQYF. Written as DNA, the CDR3 is TGTGCCAGCGGTTTGGACCGAAGTTTGATCTACGAGCAGTACTTC. The genes are TRBV6-5 and TRBJ2-7; no firm D call. The CDR3 contains 15 residues. The germline V gene encodes CDR1 MNHEY and CDR2 SVGAGI. V was shortened by 8 bases and J by 3 bases, with 20 bases between the two germline ends.

This clone has a single count. The rearrangement links TRBV7-2 to TRBJ2-2; D could derive from TRBD1 or TRBD2 (5 bases each). Germline V CDR1 and CDR2: SGHTA, FQGNSA. Deletions cut 2 bases from V and 7 bases from J, with 23 bases between. The CDR3 is made up of 18 amino acids. The CDR3 protein is CASSLPESGRGGIGELFF. The CDR3 DNA sequence: TGTGCCAGCAGCTTACCAGAGTCGGGGCGAGGAGGCATCGGGGAGCTGTTTTTT.

This chain links TRBV10-1 with TRBJ2-2; tentatively, D is TRBD2 (5 bases). Looked up from germline, CDR1 is WNHNN and CDR2 is SYGVQD (reference sequence). V was cut by 6 bases and J by 7 bases, with 18 bases left in between. This CDR3 has 15 amino acids. The CDR3 sequence is CASSRSPGDGGELFF. CDR3 sequence (DNA): TGCGCCAGCAGCCGGAGTCCCGGGGATGGCGGGGAGCTGTTTTTT.

In regard to this clone: The same CDR3 arises from other DNA sequences in this sample as well. This sequence joins TRBV5-1 and TRBJ1-1, with TRBD1 matching 10 bases. CDR3 length equals 15 residues. CDR1 and CDR2 from the germline V gene are SGHRS and YFSETQ. Unmatched junction bases numbered 4, after V lost 4 bases and J lost 1 base. The CDR3 nucleotides read TGCGCCAGCAGCCCCTGGACAGGGGGGAACACTGAAGCTTTCTTT. It is translated as CASSPWTGGNTEAFF.

The table lists this clone with a count of one. V and J are TRBV7-2 and TRBJ2-5; D remains ambiguous. The CDR3 sequence is 14 residues long. The V gene lost 4 bases and the J gene lost 3 bases, with 12 bases spanning the gap. The germline V gene encodes CDR1 SGHTA and CDR2 FQGNSA. CDR3 protein: CASSSWTVEETQYF. In DNA, the CDR3 is TGTGCCAGCAGCTCCTGGACGGTAGAAGAGACCCAGTACTTC.

This rearrangement joins TRBV15 to TRBJ1-1; TRBD1 matches at 9 bases. Germline V gene data show CDR1 as LNHNV and CDR2 as YYDKDF (reference sequence). With V trimmed by 5 bases and J by 4 bases, 14 bases remained unmatched. The CDR3 loop spans 17 amino acids. The DNA of the CDR3 is TGTGCCACCAGCGGTCCGGGACAGGGTGAATTTGGCACTGAAGCTTTCTTT. Translated: CATSGPGQGEFGTEAFF.

This chain uses TRBV12-5 with TRBJ2-5; D uncertain. The CDR3 has 15 amino acids. The germline V gene encodes CDR1 LGHNT and CDR2 FRNRAP. The ends were cut back, 5 bases at V and 7 bases at J, with 20 bases in the middle. The CDR3 loop is CASGALRPGSVTQYF. The CDR3 region has the DNA TGTGCTAGTGGTGCCCTCCGGCCGGGTTCGGTGACCCAGTACTTC.

V is TRBV13 and J is TRBJ1-6; weak D call: TRBD1 (6 bases). This CDR3 contains 16 residues. The germline CDR1 and CDR2 sequences are PRHDT and FYEKMQ (reference sequence). V lost 6 bases, J lost 6 bases, and 18 bases lay in between. CDR3 sequence reads: CASRYQANRVNSPLHF. In nucleotides, the CDR3 is TGTGCCAGCAGATACCAGGCTAACAGGGTTAATTCACCCCTCCACTTT.

The rearrangement links TRBV6-1 to TRBJ2-3; D might be TRBD1 or TRBD2, each matching 6 bases. The CDR3 consists of 15 residues. Trimming pared 7 bases from V and 2 bases from J, leaving 16 bases between. Germline V gene data show CDR1 as MNHNS and CDR2 as SASEGT. The CDR3 region is CASMEGEFLTDTQYF. The CDR3 nucleotides read TGTGCCAGCATGGAGGGGGAGTTCCTCACAGATACGCAGTATTTT.

The chain links TRBV28 to TRBJ2-7, with D unresolved. V lost 6 bases and J lost 3, with 12 bases in between. The CDR3 length is 13 residues. Germline assignment: CDR1 MDHEN and CDR2 SYDVKM. This chain's CDR3 is CASSQNGVYEQYF. The CDR3 DNA follows: TGTGCCAGCAGCCAGAATGGGGTCTACGAGCAGTACTTC.

The chain has TRBV4-3 and TRBJ1-2; D ambiguous. V lost 1 base and J lost 0, with 12 bases in between. CDR1 and CDR2 from the germline V gene are LGHNA and YSLEER. The CDR3 has 16 residues. This chain's CDR3 is CASSQVEGIPNYGYTF. In nucleotides, the CDR3 is TGCGCCAGCAGCCAAGTAGAAGGGATCCCTAACTATGGCTACACCTTC.

This clone was seen only once. The chain combines TRBV19 with TRBJ2-2; no definite D call. CDR1 and CDR2 (germline): LNHDA, SQIVND (reference sequence). CDR3 length: 16 amino acids. The V end lost 3 bases, the J end lost 0 bases, and 11 bases lay between the germline ends. CDR3 loop: CASSIARLSNTGELFF. The CDR3 DNA reads as TGTGCCAGTAGTATTGCTAGGTTATCGAACACCGGGGAGCTGTTTTTT. Full variable domain (rest looked up from reference TRBV19 and TRBJ2-2): DGGITQSPKYLFRKEGQNVTLSCEQNLNHDAMYWYRQDPGQGLRLIYYSQIVNDFQKGDIAEGYSVSREKKESFPLTVTSAQKNPTAFYLCASSIARLSNTGELFFGEGSRLTVL.

The rearrangement links TRBV18 to TRBJ1-1, with 9 nucleotides matching TRBD1. This CDR3 is 20 amino acids long. Germline CDR1 and CDR2: KGHSH and LQKENI. Trimming cost V 0 bases and J 0 bases; bases outside gene matches: 14. In DNA, the CDR3 is TGTGCCAGCTCACCACCCGGTCCCGGGACAGGGTTGGGCATGAACACTGAAGCTTTCTTT. Protein: CASSPPGPGTGLGMNTEAFF.

V is TRBV30 and J is TRBJ1-2; D gene ambiguous. CDR3 length equals 11 residues. V shed 2 bases and J shed 5 bases, with 6 bases lying between them. The germline CDR1 and CDR2 sequences are GTSNPN and SVGIG (reference sequence). The CDR3 DNA reads TGTGCCTGGAGTATGCCATATGGCTACACCTTC. This sequence encodes CAWSMPYGYTF.

The chain combines TRBV4-3 with TRBJ1-1; no clear D. V was trimmed by 0 bases and J by 0 bases, leaving 11 bases between them. CDR1 is LGHNA, CDR2 YSLEER, per germline. The CDR3 length is 16 residues. The CDR3 sequence: CASSQDPSGLNTEAFF. The CDR3 DNA reads TGCGCCAGCAGCCAAGACCCCTCTGGGCTGAACACTGAAGCTTTCTTT.